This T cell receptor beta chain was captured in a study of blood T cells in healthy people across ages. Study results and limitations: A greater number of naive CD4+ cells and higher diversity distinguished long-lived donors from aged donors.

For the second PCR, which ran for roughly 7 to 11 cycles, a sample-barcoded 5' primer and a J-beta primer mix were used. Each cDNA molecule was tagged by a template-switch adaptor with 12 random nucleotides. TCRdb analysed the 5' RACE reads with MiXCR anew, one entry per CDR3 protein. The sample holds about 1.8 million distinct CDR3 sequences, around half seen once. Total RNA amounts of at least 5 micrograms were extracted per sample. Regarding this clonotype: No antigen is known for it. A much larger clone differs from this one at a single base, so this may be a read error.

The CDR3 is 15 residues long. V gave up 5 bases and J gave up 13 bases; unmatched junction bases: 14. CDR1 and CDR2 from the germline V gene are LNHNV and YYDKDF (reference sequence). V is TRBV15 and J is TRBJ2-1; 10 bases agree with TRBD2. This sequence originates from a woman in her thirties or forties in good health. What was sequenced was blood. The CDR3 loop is CATSRQRGGRETQFF. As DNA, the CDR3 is TGTGCCACCAGCCGTCAGCGGGGGGGAAGAGAGACCCAGTTCTTC.